Shown below are 18 T cell receptor beta chains from a single sample sequenced in a study of cytomegalovirus exposure and HLA in healthy donors. Vbeta (60) and Jbeta (13) primers were used in the PCR. The table came from immunoSEQ multiplex PCR; TCRdb's copy has only in-frame clones and leaves some out. The sample holds some 250,000 clones; 70% to 90% are singletons and the top ten take about 7.5%. Specimen: PBMCs. The receptors originated from an older woman in good health and CMV-seropositive.

This chain links TRBV9 with TRBJ1-5; 11 bases align to TRBD1. This CDR3 spans 21 amino acids. V lost 3 bases, J lost 2 bases, and 19 bases stayed unmatched. Germline V CDR1 and CDR2: SGDLS, YYNGEE. CDR3 in amino acids: CASSGPLDGTGGLVGNQPQHF. CDR3 in DNA: TGTGCCAGCAGCGGACCCTTAGACGGGACAGGGGGGCTTGTAGGCAATCAGCCCCAGCATTTT.

J is TRBJ2-3 and V is TRBV5-1; 7 nucleotides agree with TRBD2. The V gene's germline CDR1 is SGHRS and CDR2 YFSETQ. Trimming removed 4 bases from V and 0 bases from J; junction bases left unmatched: 5. The CDR3 loop spans 15 amino acids. The chain's CDR3 is CASSPGTTSTDTQYF. The CDR3 region has the DNA TGCGCCAGCAGCCCAGGGACTACTAGCACAGATACGCAGTATTTT.

This chain links TRBV14 with TRBJ2-1; D unresolved. This CDR3 spans 15 amino acids. Trimming removed 0 bases at V and 6 bases at J, with 12 bases between. In germline, CDR1 is SGHDN, CDR2 FVKESK. CDR3 nucleotide sequence: TGTGCCAGCAGCCAAGATGTCGGAAGCGTCAATGAGCAGTTCTTC. This codes for CASSQDVGSVNEQFF.

Regarding this clone: The same CDR3 arises from other DNA sequences in this sample as well. The V and J genes are TRBV6-5 and TRBJ2-1; maybe TRBD2 (5 bases). V was clipped by 0 bases and J by 5 bases, with 5 bases between them. The CDR3 length is 13 residues. The germline V gene encodes CDR1 MNHEY and CDR2 SVGAGI. The CDR3 loop is CASSYSRDNEQFF. Written as DNA, the CDR3 is TGTGCCAGCAGTTACTCGCGGGACAATGAGCAGTTCTTC.

This clone is a singleton in its sample. The chain uses TRBV30 and TRBJ2-1; 11 bases line up with TRBD1. This CDR3 has 13 amino acids. V dropped 5 bases and J dropped 10; count of bases not matched to a gene: 7. The germline gives CDR1 GTSNPN, CDR2 SVGIG (reference sequence). CDR3: CAWDRDRGVEQFF. CDR3 DNA: TGTGCCTGGGACCGGGACAGGGGGGTCGAGCAGTTCTTC. The full variable domain, rest sourced from reference TRBV30 and TRBJ2-1, is SQTIHQWPATLVQPVGSPLSLECTVEGTSNPNLYWYRQAAGRGLQLLFYSVGIGQISSEVPQNLSASRPQDRQFILSSKKLLLSDSGFYLCAWDRDRGVEQFFGPGTRLTVL.

The chain uses TRBV4-1 and TRBJ2-3; D gene unclear. V lost 1 base to trimming and J lost 4 bases, with 6 bases between them. Per germline, CDR1 MGHRA and CDR2 YSYEKL. This CDR3 contains 13 residues. As DNA, the CDR3 is TGCGCCAGCAGCCAAGTCGCGGCAGATACGCAGTATTTT. Its translation: CASSQVAADTQYF.

The V and J genes are TRBV5-1 and TRBJ1-1; the match to TRBD1 covers 7 bases. This CDR3 region has 15 residues. Trimming at V came to 2 bases and at J to 4 bases, leaving 8 bases not matched to a gene. Germline CDR1 SGHRS, CDR2 YFSETQ. As DNA, the CDR3 is TGCGCCAGCAGCTTAGGGACAGTGGGAGGCACTGAAGCTTTCTTT. Translated: CASSLGTVGGTEAFF.

The rearrangement links TRBV6-1 to TRBJ1-5; TRBD1 might be the D (5 bases). V lost 3 bases and J lost 5, with 11 bases in between. The CDR3 covers 14 residues. The germline gives CDR1 MNHNS, CDR2 SASEGT. This chain's CDR3 is CASSELGGDQPQHF. The CDR3 nucleotides read TGTGCCAGCAGTGAGTTGGGGGGGGATCAGCCCCAGCATTTT.

This clone was seen only a few times. The rearrangement links TRBV4-1 to TRBJ1-1; possible D gene TRBD1, 5 bases. Germline loops: CDR1 MGHRA, CDR2 YSYEKL. The length of the CDR3 is 15 residues. Between the trimmed V and J ends, which lost 4 bases and 4 bases, there was a span of 16 bases. The CDR3 sequence: CASSPIVGGTTEAFF. As DNA, the CDR3 is TGCGCCAGCAGCCCGATCGTCGGGGGGACCACTGAAGCTTTCTTT.

This clone is a singleton in its sample. V is TRBV28 and J is TRBJ2-5; D is undetermined. The CDR3 runs 10 residues. Germline V gives CDR1 MDHEN, CDR2 SYDVKM. With 5 bases removed from V and 5 bases from J, the gap between germline ends came to 3 bases. For the CDR3, the DNA is TGTGCCAGCAGTCGGGAGACCCAGTACTTC. This translates into CASSRETQYF.

V gene TRBV27 combines with J gene TRBJ2-1; D is perhaps TRBD1 (5 bases). V gave up 4 bases and J gave up 8 bases, with 15 bases separating them. The CDR3 extends over 14 amino acids. From germline, CDR1 is MNHEY and CDR2 SMNVEV (reference sequence). CDR3 bases: TGTGCCAGCAGTTCAGGGTTCTCACGGGATGAGCAGTTCTTC. This gives the protein CASSSGFSRDEQFF.

Only a few counts were recorded for this clone. This sequence joins TRBV7-9 and TRBJ2-7; 11 bases fit TRBD2. In germline, CDR1 is SEHNR, CDR2 FQNEAQ (reference sequence). V shed 5 bases and J 7 bases; nucleotides not matched to a gene: 7. This CDR3 is built from 14 residues. The CDR3 DNA follows: TGTGCCAGCAGCATGCTAGCGGGAGGAGGAGAGCAGTACTTC. It encodes CASSMLAGGGEQYF.

The rearrangement joins TRBV10-1 to TRBJ2-5; D might be TRBD2 (5 bases). Near its end, the DNA agrees better with TRBJ2-7, so the J call may be wrong. The V gene's germline CDR1 is WNHNN and CDR2 SYGVQD (reference sequence). This CDR3 is 13 amino acids long. CDR3 protein: CASSVLAIYEQYF. The CDR3 DNA reads TGCGCCAGCAGTGTTCTAGCAATCTACGAGCAGTACTTC.

The chain joins TRBV5-5 to TRBJ2-1; 7 nucleotides align to TRBD2. With 1 base clipped from V and 6 bases from J, the junction kept 7 bases outside the gene matches. Germline lookup yields CDR1 SGHKS and CDR2 YYEKEE (reference sequence). This CDR3 has 15 residues. The DNA for the CDR3 is TGTGCCAGCAGCTTGAGCCCTAGCGGTTCCAATGAGCAGTTCTTC. This encodes CASSLSPSGSNEQFF.

The chain recombines TRBV10-3 with TRBJ1-2; 8 positions match TRBD1. This CDR3 contains 13 residues. CDR1 and CDR2 from the germline V gene are ENHRY and SYGVKD. Germline trimming cut 7 bases from V and 8 bases from J; bases unmatched to any gene: 9. The CDR3 DNA is TGTGCCATCACCGTAGACAGGGGAAGGGGCTACACCTTC. It is translated as CAITVDRGRGYTF.

The chain is built from TRBV5-4 and TRBJ1-5; D is undetermined. Germline V gene data show CDR1 as SGHNT and CDR2 as YYREEE (reference sequence). The CDR3 sequence is 12 residues long. Trimming took 4 bases from V and 6 from J, leaving 8 bases between them. The CDR3 DNA sequence: TGTGCCAGCAGCGTAGACTCTCAGCCCCAGCATTTT. As protein: CASSVDSQPQHF.

The rearrangement joins TRBV5-6 to TRBJ2-1; TRBD1 matches 8 bases. Germline assignment: CDR1 SGHDT and CDR2 YYEEEE. CDR3 length equals 16 residues. V lost 4 bases to trimming and J lost 3 bases; unmatched junction nucleotides: 9. CDR3 amino acids: CASSPQGARNYNEQFF. The CDR3 DNA reads as TGTGCCAGCAGCCCCCAGGGGGCGCGAAACTACAATGAGCAGTTCTTC.

The V gene is TRBV7-8, the J gene TRBJ2-7; 8 nucleotides align to TRBD2. Trimming removed 0 bases from V and 8 bases from J; junction bases left unmatched: 6. In germline, CDR1 is SGHVS, CDR2 FQNEAQ. The CDR3 covers 14 residues. CDR3 coding DNA: TGTGCCAGCAGCTTAGCGGGCGCGGGAGGACAGCAGTACTTC. It specifies CASSLAGAGGQQYF.